This TCR beta chain originates from a study of cytomegalovirus exposure and HLA in healthy donors. Germline V gene data show CDR1 as MGHRA and CDR2 as YSYEKL. The germline V and J ends were trimmed by 4 bases and 4 bases, with 8 bases remaining between them. This CDR3 contains 13 residues. Clones were sequenced by immunoSEQ multiplex PCR, and TCRdb holds only the in-frame ones, with some missing. This sample carries 100,000 to 150,000 clones, roughly nine tenths of them seen once, and the ten largest clones take roughly 2%. This chain connects TRBV4-1 to TRBJ1-5, with a weak D call TRBD1 (6 bases). Material for sequencing was PBMCs. This sequence was found in a woman between 18 and 30 years old in good health and CMV-seronegative. CDR3 amino acids: CASSPQGNQPQHF. In DNA, the CDR3 is TGCGCCAGCAGCCCTCAGGGGAATCAGCCCCAGCATTTT.